Below, one TCR beta chain is given with its context. The extraction recovered at least 5.5 micrograms of total RNA per sample. This record belongs to a study of blood T cells in healthy people across ages. Germline assignment: CDR1 SQVTM and CDR2 ANQGSEA. There are 16 residues in the CDR3. Alongside a J-beta primer mix, a sample-barcoded 5' primer served in a second PCR lasting about 7 to 12 cycles. Each TCR beta cDNA got a 12-nucleotide random molecular identifier. Via MiXCR, TCRdb re-called the 5' RACE reads, giving one row per CDR3 protein. This repertoire shows more than 650,000 distinct CDR3 sequences, roughly 24% found once; its top ten account for over 2.5%. In addition, the sample was reused for a study of T cells of mothers and their children. That report notes: Six children, together with their three healthy Caucasian mothers, made up the donors. With the M1S primer of the second PCR, sample barcodes and 2-4 random nucleotides were added.

V and J are TRBV29-1 and TRBJ2-5; D perhaps matches TRBD1 (5 bases). The last part of the DNA fits TRBJ2-1 better; the J call may be wrong. The sequence was collected from a boy aged 5-17 years in good health. Sample: blood. This chain's CDR3 is CSVEALGPAPYNEQFF. CDR3 DNA: TGCAGCGTTGAAGCCCTGGGGCCAGCCCCATACAATGAGCAGTTCTTC.